The subject of this entry is one TCR beta chain. This record belongs to a study of technical replicates of blood from a handful of donors. Assay used: immunoSEQ multiplex PCR; TCRdb lists only in-frame clones, some missing. The table lists fewer than 85,000 clones, 96% of them singletons. CDR1 is LNHDA, CDR2 SQIVND, per germline (reference sequence). This CDR3 contains 13 residues. The germline V and J ends were trimmed by 7 bases and 7 bases, with 14 bases remaining between them. The chain combines TRBV19 with TRBJ1-5, with D uncertain. The sample comprised T cells isolated from PBMCs. The receptor's source is a human donor in good health. Here the CDR3 DNA reads TGTGCCAGTACCCTCAGACTACTCCAGCCCCAGCATTTT. Its protein product is CASTLRLLQPQHF.